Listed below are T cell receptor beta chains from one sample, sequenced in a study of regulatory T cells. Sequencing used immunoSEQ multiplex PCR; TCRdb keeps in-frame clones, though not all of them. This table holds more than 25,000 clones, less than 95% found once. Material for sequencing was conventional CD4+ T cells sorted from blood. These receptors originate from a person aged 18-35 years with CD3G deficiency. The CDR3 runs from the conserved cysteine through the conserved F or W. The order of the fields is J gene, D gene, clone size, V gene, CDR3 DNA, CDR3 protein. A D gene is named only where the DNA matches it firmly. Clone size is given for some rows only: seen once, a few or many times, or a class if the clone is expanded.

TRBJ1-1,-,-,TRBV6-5,TGTGCCAGCAGTCCCCGCTACAGAGAGAACACTGAAGCTTTCTTT,CASSPRYRENTEAFF
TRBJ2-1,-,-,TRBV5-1,TGCGCCAGCAGCCGTAAGGGCGGTGAGCAGTTCTTC,CASSRKGGEQFF
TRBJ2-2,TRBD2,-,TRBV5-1,TGCGCCAGCAGCCCGATGGTCGGCGGGAGGGCGGGCACCGGGGAGCTGTTTTTT,CASSPMVGGRAGTGELFF
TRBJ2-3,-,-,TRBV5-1,TGCGCCAGCAGCTTGGGTACGGGCGCACCCCCCACAGATACGCAGTATTTT,CASSLGTGAPPTDTQYF
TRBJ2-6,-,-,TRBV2,TGTGCCAGCAGTGAACTGAGGAGACAGAGAACCTCTGGGGCCAACGTCCTGACTTTC,CASSELRRQRTSGANVLTF
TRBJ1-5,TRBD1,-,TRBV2,TGTGCCAGCAAGAAACAGGGGATACAGCCCCAGCATTTT,CASKKQGIQPQHF
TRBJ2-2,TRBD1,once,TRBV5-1,TGCGCCAGCAGCTTGGAAGGGACAGCGAACACCGGGGAGCTGTTTTTT,CASSLEGTANTGELFF
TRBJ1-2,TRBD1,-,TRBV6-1,TGTGCCAGCACCCCCGGGACAGGGGGCGGCTACACCTTC,CASTPGTGGGYTF
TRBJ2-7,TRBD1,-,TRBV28,TGTGCCAGCAGTTTGAGAAGGGGGCCCTACGAGCAGTACTTC,CASSLRRGPYEQYF
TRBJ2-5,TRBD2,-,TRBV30,TGTGCCTGGAGTACAGGACTAGACCCAGAGACCCAGTACTTC,CAWSTGLDPETQYF
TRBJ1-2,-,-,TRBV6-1,TGTGCCAGCAGCCTCGCCGGGGGGAATGACTATGGCTACACCTTC,CASSLAGGNDYGYTF
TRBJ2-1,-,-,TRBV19,TGTGCCAGTAGCCTTCAGGGTACCAATGAGCAGTTCTTC,CASSLQGTNEQFF
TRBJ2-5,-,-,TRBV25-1,TGTGCCAGCAGTGAAAGAAGGGGCCAAGAGACCCAGTACTTC,CASSERRGQETQYF
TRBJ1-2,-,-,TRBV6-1,TGTGCCAGCACGGGACGGAACTATGGCTACACCTTC,CASTGRNYGYTF
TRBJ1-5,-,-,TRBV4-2,TGTGCCAGCAGCAGGGGGAAGGATCAGCCCCAGCATTTT,CASSRGKDQPQHF
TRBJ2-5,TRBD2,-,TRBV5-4,TGTGCCAGCAGCCCACGACTAGCCGCGAGGACCCAGTACTTC,CASSPRLAARTQYF
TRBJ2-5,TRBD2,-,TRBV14,TGTGCCAGCAGCCAAGGGGCGGGGGTACGGGAGACCCAGTACTTC,CASSQGAGVRETQYF
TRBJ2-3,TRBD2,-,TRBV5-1,TGCGCCAGCAGCTTGTGGCTAGCGGATTTCACAGATACGCAGTATTTT,CASSLWLADFTDTQYF
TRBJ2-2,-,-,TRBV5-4,TGTGCCAGCAGCCCGAGGACAGAGAACACCGGGGAGCTGTTTTTT,CASSPRTENTGELFF
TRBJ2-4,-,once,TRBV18,TGTGCCAGCTCACTTTGGGGGACAGCCAAAAACATTCAGTACTTC,CASSLWGTAKNIQYF
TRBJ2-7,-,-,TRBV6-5,TGTGCCAGCAGTTACTCGGTAACTAGCAGCTCCTACGAGCAGTACTTC,CASSYSVTSSSYEQYF
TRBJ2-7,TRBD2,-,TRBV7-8,TGTGCCAGCAGCCTAACAGACGGGGGGGGCTACGAGCAGTACTTC,CASSLTDGGGYEQYF
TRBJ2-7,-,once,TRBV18,TGTGCCAGCTCACCTCAGGGTTCCTACGAGCAGTACTTC,CASSPQGSYEQYF
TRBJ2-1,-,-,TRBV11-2,TGTGCCAGCAGCAAACAGGGAAATGAGCAGTTCTTC,CASSKQGNEQFF
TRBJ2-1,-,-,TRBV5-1,TGCGCCAGCAGCTTGGATTCCGGACAGCCTTACAATGAGCAGTTCTTC,CASSLDSGQPYNEQFF
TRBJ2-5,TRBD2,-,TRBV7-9,TGTGCCAGCAGCCCGACTAGCGGGAGGGAGACCCAGTACTTC,CASSPTSGRETQYF
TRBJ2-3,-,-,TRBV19,TGTGCCAGTAGCTTGTCCCTAAGCACAGATACGCAGTATTTT,CASSLSLSTDTQYF
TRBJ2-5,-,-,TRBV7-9,TGTGCCAGCAGCTTGAGGGAAGAGACCCAGTACTTC,CASSLREETQYF
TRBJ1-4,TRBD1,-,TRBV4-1,TGCGCCAGCAGCCAAACAGGGACAGGGGTGGCTAATGAAAAACTGTTTTTT,CASSQTGTGVANEKLFF
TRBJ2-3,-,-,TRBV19,TGTGCCAGTAGGGGACGGAACACAGATACGCAGTATTTT,CASRGRNTDTQYF
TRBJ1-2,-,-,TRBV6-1,TGTGCCAGCAGTAGGACCTGGGGGGATGGCTACACCTTC,CASSRTWGDGYTF
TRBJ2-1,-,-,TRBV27,TGTGCCAGCAGTTTGAAGGGGGGGCTTGCCTACAATGAGCAGTTCTTC,CASSLKGGLAYNEQFF
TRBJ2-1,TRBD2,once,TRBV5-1,TGCGCCAGCAGCTTGGGGACGGGAGGCTCCTACAATGAGCAGTTCTTC,CASSLGTGGSYNEQFF
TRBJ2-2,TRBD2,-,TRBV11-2,TGTGCCAGCAGCCCCTGGACTAGCGTTAACACCGGGGAGCTGTTTTTT,CASSPWTSVNTGELFF
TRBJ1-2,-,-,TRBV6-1,TGTGCCAGCAGGGTACAGGAAAAGCGTGGCTACACCTTC,CASRVQEKRGYTF
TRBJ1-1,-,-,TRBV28,TGTGCCAGCAGTTTATGGGGGACACTGAACACTGAAGCTTTCTTT,CASSLWGTLNTEAFF
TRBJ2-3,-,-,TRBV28,TGTGCCAGCAGTCCCTTGGCCGCCACAGATACGCAGTATTTT,CASSPLAATDTQYF
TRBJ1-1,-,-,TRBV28,TGTGCCAGCAGTTCCGCCGGACGGTACACTGAAGCTTTCTTT,CASSSAGRYTEAFF
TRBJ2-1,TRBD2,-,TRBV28,TGTGCCAGCAGTTTAGCGGGAGGTCCTACTGAGCAGTTCTTC,CASSLAGGPTEQFF
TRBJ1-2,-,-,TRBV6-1,TGTGCCAGCAGTGAAGTGGGGGGCAGCAGGGTGAGGACCTTC,CASSEVGGSRVRTF
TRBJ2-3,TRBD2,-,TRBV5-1,TGCGCCAGCAGCTTGTCAGCGGGAGAAGATACGCAGTATTTT,CASSLSAGEDTQYF